Following are 27 T cell receptor beta chains from one sample sequenced in a study of graft-versus-host responses after intestinal transplantation. The repertoire was sequenced with immunoSEQ multiplex PCR; TCRdb's copy has only in-frame clones and lacks some. This sample yields about 12,000 clones, of which about 30% are seen a single time; roughly 3.2% belongs to the top ten. With some 200,000 irradiated, violet-dye-labeled stimulator cells, some 200,000 CFSE-labeled responder cells were plated. Here the sequenced sample was alloreactive CD8+ T cells from a mixed lymphocyte reaction culture, taken before intestinal transplant. Subset indicated: CFSE-low proliferating T cells sorted from roughly six-day pre-transplant mixed lymphocyte reaction (GvH or HvG direction). All receptors come from a human patient who received an intestinal transplant.

For the CDR3, the DNA is TGCGCCAGCAGCTTGGTTGGGCCGGGGGGCGGAATTCGAGGGGACACTGAAGCTTTCTTT. It yields the protein CASSLVGPGGGIRGDTEAFF. J is TRBJ1-1 and V is TRBV5-1; the D gene is possibly TRBD1 (6 bases). Germline lookup yields CDR1 SGHRS and CDR2 YFSETQ. V was cut by 0 bases and J by 3 bases, with 27 bases left in between. The CDR3 has 20 residues.

This clone came up a few times. The J gene is TRBJ2-1, the V gene TRBV28, with TRBD1 matching over 8 bases. Germline trimming cut 3 bases from V and 8 bases from J; bases unmatched to any gene: 15. This CDR3 contains 17 residues. The germline V gene encodes CDR1 MDHEN and CDR2 SYDVKM. CDR3 bases: TGTGCCAGCAGTTTTTTATTTGGGGGAGACAGGGGCGATGAGCAGTTCTTC. It translates to CASSFLFGGDRGDEQFF.

This clone occurred a few times. This could be a read error, since a much larger clone is one nucleotide away. V gene TRBV4-2 combines with J gene TRBJ2-2; 7 bases map to TRBD2. Germline CDR1 and CDR2: LGHNA and YNFKEQ. The length of the CDR3 is 15 residues. Here the CDR3 reads CASSQGRESTGELVF. CDR3 DNA: TGTGCCAGCAGCCAAGGGCGGGAGAGCACCGGGGAGCTGGTTTTT.

The rearrangement links TRBV7-3 to TRBJ2-1; D remains unclear. Germline CDR1 and CDR2: SGHTA and FQGTGA. The CDR3 covers 15 residues. V was trimmed by 0 bases and J by 0 bases, leaving 6 bases between them. The CDR3 nucleotides read TGTGCCAGCAGCTTAACCAGGAGCTCCTACAATGAGCAGTTCTTC. It specifies CASSLTRSSYNEQFF.

The genes are TRBV4-1 and TRBJ1-5; D possibly corresponds to TRBD1 (6 bases). CDR1 and CDR2 (germline): MGHRA, YSYEKL. The CDR3 is 14 residues long. V was shortened by 2 bases and J by 6 bases, with 11 bases between the two germline ends. The DNA for the CDR3 is TGCGCCAGCAGCCAATTACAGGGCCCTCAGCCCCAGCATTTT. Protein product: CASSQLQGPQPQHF.

This clone is judged medium-sized. The chain combines TRBV7-9 with TRBJ2-7, with no clear D. Trimming removed 5 bases from V and 3 bases from J, with 8 bases in between. Germline CDR1 SEHNR, CDR2 FQNEAQ (reference sequence). The CDR3 sequence is 12 residues long. The CDR3 region is CASSPSYYEQYF. The CDR3 DNA reads TGTGCCAGCAGCCCCTCCTACTACGAGCAGTACTTC.

The chain employs TRBV21-1 and TRBJ1-5; the D call TRBD1 from the table was never checked on the DNA. TRBV21-1 is a recognized pseudogene. CDR3 length equals 15 residues. The CDR3 loop is CASSKYASQAQPQHF. The CDR3 DNA reads TGTGCCAGCAGCAAATATGCCTCACAGGCTCAGCCCCAGCATTTT.

The chain couples TRBV4-1 to TRBJ1-2; D gene uncertain. This CDR3 spans 14 amino acids. The V end lost 1 base, the J end lost 4 bases, and 10 bases lay between the germline ends. The germline V gene encodes CDR1 MGHRA and CDR2 YSYEKL. The CDR3 is CASSQVLGPYGYTF. The CDR3 region has the DNA TGCGCCAGCAGCCAAGTTCTGGGCCCCTATGGCTACACCTTC.

This rearrangement joins TRBV7-9 to TRBJ2-1, with a tentative D call TRBD2 (5 bases). Trimming shortened V by 2 bases and J by 9 bases, and 11 bases separated the two germline ends. The CDR3 extends over 13 amino acids. CDR1 is SEHNR and CDR2 is FQNEAQ in the germline V gene (reference sequence). In DNA form, the CDR3 reads TGTGCCAGCAGCTTACACGGGGTCGGTGAGCAGTTCTTC. Residues: CASSLHGVGEQFF.

This clone was seen more than once but under ten times. The rearrangement links TRBV6-5 to TRBJ1-1; D not resolved. The CDR3 is 12 residues long. V gave up 0 bases and J gave up 7 bases, with 6 bases separating them. Germline CDR1 reads MNHEY; CDR2 reads SVGAGI. This CDR3 reads CASSYSGDEAFF. In nucleotides, the CDR3 is TGTGCCAGCAGTTACTCGGGCGATGAAGCTTTCTTT.

The chain is built from TRBV7-3 and TRBJ1-5; no clear D. V was shortened by 3 bases and J by 5 bases, with 14 bases between the two germline ends. Germline loops: CDR1 SGHTA, CDR2 FQGTGA. The CDR3 consists of 15 residues. CDR3: CASSLTGRLDQPQHF. CDR3 DNA: TGTGCCAGCAGCTTGACGGGCCGACTCGATCAGCCCCAGCATTTT.

As regards this clone: At one of its ends the junction is not consistent with the germline gene, which may arise from a read error. The chain joins TRBV6-6 to TRBJ1-1; the match to TRBD1 covers 8 bases. The CDR3 has 14 residues. Germline V gene lookup returns CDR1 MNHNY and CDR2 SVGAGI (reference sequence). The CDR3 is CAISDLDRDTEAFF. DNA of the CDR3: TGTGCCATCAGTGACTTGGACAGGGACACTGAAGCTTTCTTT.

A few counts support this clone. V and J are TRBV28 and TRBJ1-4; D gene unclear. This CDR3 has 15 residues. Germline CDR1 and CDR2: MDHEN and SYDVKM. Trimming cost V 1 base and J 8 bases, with 14 bases left between them. The CDR3 loop is CASSLYWSSWEKLFF. In DNA, the CDR3 is TGTGCCAGCAGTTTATATTGGAGTTCTTGGGAAAAACTGTTTTTT.

This chain links TRBV7-1 with TRBJ2-7; D is possibly TRBD1 (6 bases). TRBV7-1 is filed as an ORF, its function uncertain. The V end was cut by 3 bases, the J end by 4 bases, with 10 bases between. The CDR3 consists of 13 residues. This CDR3 reads CASSSGTGYEQYF. The CDR3 bases are TGTGCCAGCAGCTCCGGCACAGGGTACGAGCAGTACTTC.

This clone qualifies as medium-sized. The V and J genes are TRBV28 and TRBJ1-2; D is perhaps TRBD1 (6 bases). CDR1 is MDHEN, CDR2 SYDVKM, per germline. V was clipped by 5 bases and J by 6 bases, with 16 bases between them. This CDR3 region has 14 residues. The DNA of the CDR3 is TGTGCCAGCAGTCCCCGGGCGGGGGCGGATGGCTACACCTTC. Its protein product is CASSPRAGADGYTF.

This clone was counted between two and nine times. The chain recombines TRBV4-2 with TRBJ2-7; no clear D. This CDR3 comprises 17 residues. Germline V gene data show CDR1 as LGHNA and CDR2 as YNFKEQ. V lost 0 bases to trimming and J lost 0 bases, with 15 bases between them. The CDR3 DNA sequence: TGTGCCAGCAGCCAAGATTATCGGACGGGCAGCTCCTACGAGCAGTACTTC. Its translation is CASSQDYRTGSSYEQYF.

By share, this clone counts as medium-sized. This chain links TRBV4-2 with TRBJ1-2; TRBD1 is a possible D gene (5 bases). This CDR3 is 14 amino acids long. CDR1 is LGHNA and CDR2 is YNFKEQ in the germline V gene. Trimming removed 3 bases at V and 6 bases at J, with 14 bases between. Here the CDR3 DNA reads TGTGCCAGCAGCCAGGCCGGGGGGAACAATGGCTACACCTTC. This codes for CASSQAGGNNGYTF.

The genes are TRBV19 and TRBJ2-1; possible D gene TRBD2, 6 bases. V lost 3 bases, J lost 5 bases, and 11 bases lay in between. Germline V gives CDR1 LNHDA, CDR2 SQIVND (reference sequence). CDR3 length: 14 amino acids. CDR3 nucleotides: TGTGCCAGTAGTATTTTCCTAGCGAACAATGAGCAGTTCTTC. It yields the protein CASSIFLANNEQFF.

CDR3 residues: CASSLGTGLTGELFF. CDR3 in DNA: TGCGCCAGCAGCCTGGGGACAGGATTAACCGGGGAGCTGTTTTTT. The chain uses TRBV4-3 and TRBJ2-2; 8 nucleotides match TRBD1. The trim removed 4 bases at V and 5 bases at J, leaving 6 bases unmatched. The germline gives CDR1 LGHNA, CDR2 YSLEER. The CDR3 consists of 15 residues.

The CDR3 nucleotides are TGTGCCAGCACTCCGGACCTCCCATTCACCGGGGAGCTGTTTTTT. Protein product: CASTPDLPFTGELFF. J is TRBJ2-2 and V is TRBV6-5; no definite D call. The V gene lost 7 bases and the J gene lost 4 bases, with 16 bases spanning the gap. This CDR3 has 15 amino acids. From germline, CDR1 is MNHEY and CDR2 SVGAGI.

The CDR3 DNA is TGTGCCAGACCCCCTACGGGAACTAATGAAAAACTGTTTTTT. This sequence encodes CARPPTGTNEKLFF. The chain couples TRBV19 to TRBJ1-4, with D uncertain. The germline V gene encodes CDR1 LNHDA and CDR2 SQIVND (reference sequence). The CDR3 sequence is 14 residues long. V dropped 9 bases and J dropped 1 base, with 12 bases sitting between them.

The V gene is TRBV28, the J gene TRBJ2-7; the D gene could be TRBD1 or TRBD2 (5 bases each). The germline CDR1 and CDR2 sequences are MDHEN and SYDVKM. The CDR3 length is 13 residues. Trimming stripped 4 bases from V and 4 bases from J, with 11 bases between. In DNA, the CDR3 is TGTGCCAGCAGTTGGGACGTGAGTTACGAGCAGTACTTC. Amino acid sequence: CASSWDVSYEQYF.

The chain combines TRBV7-6 with TRBJ1-5, with D hard to call. The germline V gene encodes CDR1 SGHVS and CDR2 FNYEAQ. CDR3 length equals 14 residues. Trimming took 1 base from V and 3 from J, leaving 7 bases between them. The CDR3 is CASSLVGFNQPQHF. Written as DNA, the CDR3 is TGTGCCAGCAGCTTAGTCGGGTTCAATCAGCCCCAGCATTTT.

This clone turned up a few times. This rearrangement joins TRBV7-9 to TRBJ2-5; no definite D call. V lost 5 bases, J lost 1 base, and 11 bases lay in between. CDR3 length: 14 amino acids. The V gene's germline CDR1 is SEHNR and CDR2 FQNEAQ (reference sequence). The CDR3, as DNA: TGTGCCAGCAGCCCCGGATGGCCCCAAGAGACCCAGTACTTC. Protein product: CASSPGWPQETQYF.

This rearrangement joins TRBV9 to TRBJ2-7; a possible D gene is TRBD1 (6 bases). V lost 4 bases and J lost 4, with 24 bases in between. Germline-derived CDR1 and CDR2 are SGDLS and YYNGEE. CDR3 length: 17 amino acids. Here the CDR3 DNA reads TGTGCCAGCAGCACCGGGGACATACAGCTTCCCGATTACGAGCAGTACTTC. Residues: CASSTGDIQLPDYEQYF.

This clone has only a few counts. The chain recombines TRBV7-9 with TRBJ1-1, with 7 bases lining up with TRBD1. V lost 5 bases and J lost 3; bases outside the gene matches: 6. The CDR3 has 14 amino acids. The germline V gene encodes CDR1 SEHNR and CDR2 FQNEAQ (reference sequence). CDR3 amino acids: CASSARQGYTEAFF. The CDR3 DNA follows: TGTGCCAGCAGCGCCAGACAGGGATACACTGAAGCTTTCTTT. Filled out from reference TRBV7-9 and TRBJ1-1, the complete variable domain reads DTGVSQNPRHKITKRGQNVTFRCDPISEHNRLYWYRQTLGQGPEFLTYFQNEAQLEKSRLLSDRFSAERPKGSFSTLEIQRTEQGDSAMYLCASSARQGYTEAFFGQGTRLTVV.

The rearrangement links TRBV30 to TRBJ2-4, with 7 bases fitting TRBD2. This CDR3 is built from 15 residues. The ends lost 0 bases at V and 8 bases at J; junction bases unmatched: 10. The germline V gene encodes CDR1 GTSNPN and CDR2 SVGIG (reference sequence). The CDR3 DNA sequence: TGTGCCTGGAGTGTACTTGACGTGGGGGGGGACATTCAGTACTTC. This gives the protein CAWSVLDVGGDIQYF. The complete variable domain, with remaining parts taken from reference TRBV30 and TRBJ2-4, reads SQTIHQWPATLVQPVGSPLSLECTVEGTSNPNLYWYRQAAGRGLQLLFYSVGIGQISSEVPQNLSASRPQDRQFILSSKKLLLSDSGFYLCAWSVLDVGGDIQYFGAGTRLSVL.